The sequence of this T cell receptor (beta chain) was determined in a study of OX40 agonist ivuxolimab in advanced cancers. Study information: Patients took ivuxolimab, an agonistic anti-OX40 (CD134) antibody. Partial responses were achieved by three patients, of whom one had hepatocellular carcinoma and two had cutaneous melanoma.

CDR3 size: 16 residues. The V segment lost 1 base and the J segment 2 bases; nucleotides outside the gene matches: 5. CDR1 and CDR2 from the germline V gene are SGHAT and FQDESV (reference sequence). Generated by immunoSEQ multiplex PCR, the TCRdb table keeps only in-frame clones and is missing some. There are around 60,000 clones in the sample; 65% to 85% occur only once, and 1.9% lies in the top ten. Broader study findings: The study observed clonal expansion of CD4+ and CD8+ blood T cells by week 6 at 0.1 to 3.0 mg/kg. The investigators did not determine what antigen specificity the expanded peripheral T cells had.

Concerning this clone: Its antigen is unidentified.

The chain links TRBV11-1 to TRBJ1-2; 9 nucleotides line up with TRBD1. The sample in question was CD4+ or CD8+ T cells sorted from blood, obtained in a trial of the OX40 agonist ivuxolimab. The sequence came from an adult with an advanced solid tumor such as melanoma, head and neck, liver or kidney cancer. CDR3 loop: CASSLDSGTGNYGYTF. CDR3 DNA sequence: TGTGCCAGCAGCTTAGATTCCGGGACAGGGAACTATGGCTACACCTTC.